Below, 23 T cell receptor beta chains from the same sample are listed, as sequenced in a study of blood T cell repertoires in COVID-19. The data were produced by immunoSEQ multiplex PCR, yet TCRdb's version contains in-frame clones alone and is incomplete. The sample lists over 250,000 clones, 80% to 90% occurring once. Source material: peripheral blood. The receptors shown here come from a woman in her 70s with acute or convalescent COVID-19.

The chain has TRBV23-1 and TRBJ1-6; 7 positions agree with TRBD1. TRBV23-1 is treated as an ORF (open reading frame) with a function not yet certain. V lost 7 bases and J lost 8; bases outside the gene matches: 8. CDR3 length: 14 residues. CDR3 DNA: TGCGCCAGCACCCCGACAGGGAGGTATTCACCCCTCCACTTT. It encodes CASTPTGRYSPLHF.

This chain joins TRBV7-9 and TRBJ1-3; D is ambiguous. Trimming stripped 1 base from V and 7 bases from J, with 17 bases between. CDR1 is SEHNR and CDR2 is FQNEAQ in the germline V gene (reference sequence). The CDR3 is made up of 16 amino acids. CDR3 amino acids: CASSLGLGGSENTIYF. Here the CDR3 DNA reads TGTGCCAGCAGCTTAGGTCTGGGCGGGAGTGAGAACACCATATATTTT.

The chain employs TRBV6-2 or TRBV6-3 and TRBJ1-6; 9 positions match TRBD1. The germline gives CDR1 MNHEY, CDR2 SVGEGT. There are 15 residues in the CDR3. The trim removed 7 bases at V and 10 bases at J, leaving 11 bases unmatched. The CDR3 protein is CASTPGGTGHSPLHF. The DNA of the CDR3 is TGTGCCAGCACCCCGGGGGGGACAGGGCACTCACCCCTCCACTTT.

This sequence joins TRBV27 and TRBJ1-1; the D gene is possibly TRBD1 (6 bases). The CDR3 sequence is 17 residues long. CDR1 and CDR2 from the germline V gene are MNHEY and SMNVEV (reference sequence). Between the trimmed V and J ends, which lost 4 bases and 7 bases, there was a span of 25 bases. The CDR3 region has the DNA TGTGCCAGCAGTTCGGGGGGGGGACCTCCGGGACACCGTGAAGCTTTCTTT. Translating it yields CASSSGGGPPGHREAFF.

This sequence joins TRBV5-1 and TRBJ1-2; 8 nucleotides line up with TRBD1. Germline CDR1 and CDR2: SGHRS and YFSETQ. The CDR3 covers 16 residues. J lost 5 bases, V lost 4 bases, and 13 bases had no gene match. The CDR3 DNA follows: TGCGCCAGCAGCCCCGAGGGGCAGGGGGCGCGGTATGGCTACACCTTC. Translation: CASSPEGQGARYGYTF.

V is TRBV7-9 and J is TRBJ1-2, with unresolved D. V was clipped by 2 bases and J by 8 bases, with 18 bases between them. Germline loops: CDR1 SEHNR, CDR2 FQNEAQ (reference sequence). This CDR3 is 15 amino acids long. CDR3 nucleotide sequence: TGTGCCAGCAGCTTAATCGCCAGTGATTCGGGGGGCTACACCTTC. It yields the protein CASSLIASDSGGYTF.

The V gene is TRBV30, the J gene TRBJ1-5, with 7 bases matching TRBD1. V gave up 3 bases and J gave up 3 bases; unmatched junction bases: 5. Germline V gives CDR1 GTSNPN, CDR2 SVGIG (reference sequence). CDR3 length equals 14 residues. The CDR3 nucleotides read TGTGCCTGGAGCAGGACAGGTTTCAATCAGCCCCAGCATTTT. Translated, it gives CAWSRTGFNQPQHF.

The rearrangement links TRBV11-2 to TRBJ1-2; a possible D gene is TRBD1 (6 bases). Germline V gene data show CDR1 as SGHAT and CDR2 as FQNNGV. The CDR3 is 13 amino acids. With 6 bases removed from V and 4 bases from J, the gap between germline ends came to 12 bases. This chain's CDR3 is CASSRSGAYGYTF. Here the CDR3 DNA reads TGTGCCAGCAGTAGGTCAGGGGCCTATGGCTACACCTTC.

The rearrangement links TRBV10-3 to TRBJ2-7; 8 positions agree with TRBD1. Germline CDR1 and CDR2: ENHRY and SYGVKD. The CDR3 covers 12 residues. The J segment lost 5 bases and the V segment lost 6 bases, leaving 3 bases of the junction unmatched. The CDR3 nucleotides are TGTGCCATCAGAGACAGGGGCCACGAGCAGTACTTC. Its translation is CAIRDRGHEQYF.

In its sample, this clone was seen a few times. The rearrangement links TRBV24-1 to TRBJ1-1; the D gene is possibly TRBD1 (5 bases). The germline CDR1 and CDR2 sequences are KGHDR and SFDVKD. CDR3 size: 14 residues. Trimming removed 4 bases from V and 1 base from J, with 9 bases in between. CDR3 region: CATSERGWNTEAFF. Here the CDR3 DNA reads TGTGCCACCAGTGAAAGGGGCTGGAACACTGAAGCTTTCTTT.

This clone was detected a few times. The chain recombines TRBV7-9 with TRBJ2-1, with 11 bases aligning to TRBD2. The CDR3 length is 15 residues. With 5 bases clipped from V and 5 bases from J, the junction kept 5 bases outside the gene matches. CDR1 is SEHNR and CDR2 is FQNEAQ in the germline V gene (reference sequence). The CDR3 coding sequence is TGTGCCAGCAGCCCCCAACTAGCGGGGGACAATGAGCAGTTCTTC. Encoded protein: CASSPQLAGDNEQFF. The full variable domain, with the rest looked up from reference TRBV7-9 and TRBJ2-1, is DTGVSQNPRHKITKRGQNVTFRCDPISEHNRLYWYRQTLGQGPEFLTYFQNEAQLEKSRLLSDRFSAERPKGSFSTLEIQRTEQGDSAMYLCASSPQLAGDNEQFFGPGTRLTVL.

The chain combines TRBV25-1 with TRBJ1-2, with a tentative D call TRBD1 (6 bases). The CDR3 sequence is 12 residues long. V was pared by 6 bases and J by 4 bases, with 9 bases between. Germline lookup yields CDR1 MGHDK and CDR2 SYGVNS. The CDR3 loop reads CASRRGAYGYTF. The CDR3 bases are TGTGCCAGCAGACGGGGGGCCTATGGCTACACCTTC.

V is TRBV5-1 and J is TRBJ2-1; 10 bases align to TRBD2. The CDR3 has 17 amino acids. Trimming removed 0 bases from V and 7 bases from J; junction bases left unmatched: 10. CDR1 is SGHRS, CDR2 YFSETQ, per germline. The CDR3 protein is CASSLESGGAFGNEQFF. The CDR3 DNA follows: TGCGCCAGCAGCTTGGAAAGCGGGGGGGCCTTCGGGAATGAGCAGTTCTTC.

The DNA for the CDR3 is TGTGCCAGCAGCTCCGGGGACTCGGGGACCCAGTACTTC. It translates to CASSSGDSGTQYF. The V gene is TRBV7-6, the J gene TRBJ2-5; possible D gene TRBD2, 6 bases. The CDR3 is made up of 13 amino acids. Trimming removed 4 bases from V and 7 bases from J, with 13 bases in between. Germline V lookup: CDR1 SGHVS, CDR2 FNYEAQ.

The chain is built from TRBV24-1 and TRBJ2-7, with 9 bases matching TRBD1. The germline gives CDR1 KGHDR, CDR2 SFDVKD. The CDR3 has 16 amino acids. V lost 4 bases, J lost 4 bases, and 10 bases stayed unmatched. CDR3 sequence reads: CATSDPRRQGGYEQYF. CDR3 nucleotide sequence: TGTGCCACCAGTGACCCGAGGCGACAGGGGGGATACGAGCAGTACTTC.

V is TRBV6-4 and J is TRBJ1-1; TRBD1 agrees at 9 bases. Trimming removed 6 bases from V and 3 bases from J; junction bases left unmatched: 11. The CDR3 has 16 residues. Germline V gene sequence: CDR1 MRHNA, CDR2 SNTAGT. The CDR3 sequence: CASSGGQGTADTEAFF. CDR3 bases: TGTGCCAGCAGCGGGGGACAGGGAACGGCGGACACTGAAGCTTTCTTT.

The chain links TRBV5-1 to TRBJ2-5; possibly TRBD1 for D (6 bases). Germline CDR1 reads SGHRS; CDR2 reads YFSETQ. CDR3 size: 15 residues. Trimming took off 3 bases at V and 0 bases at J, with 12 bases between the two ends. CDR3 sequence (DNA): TGCGCCAGCAGCTATTTGGGACACCACCAAGAGACCCAGTACTTC. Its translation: CASSYLGHHQETQYF.

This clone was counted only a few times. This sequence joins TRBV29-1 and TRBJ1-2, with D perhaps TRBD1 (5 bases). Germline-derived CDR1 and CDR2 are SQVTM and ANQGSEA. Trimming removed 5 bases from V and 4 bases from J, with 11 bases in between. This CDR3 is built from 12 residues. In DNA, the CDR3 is TGCAGCGTTCTGCGACAGACCTATGGCTACACCTTC. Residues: CSVLRQTYGYTF.

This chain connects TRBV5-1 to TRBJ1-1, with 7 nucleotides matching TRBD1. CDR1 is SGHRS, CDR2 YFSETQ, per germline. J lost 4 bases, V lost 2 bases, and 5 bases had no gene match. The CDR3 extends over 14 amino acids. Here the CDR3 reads CASSLYGTATEAFF. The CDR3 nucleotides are TGCGCCAGCAGCTTATATGGGACAGCCACTGAAGCTTTCTTT.

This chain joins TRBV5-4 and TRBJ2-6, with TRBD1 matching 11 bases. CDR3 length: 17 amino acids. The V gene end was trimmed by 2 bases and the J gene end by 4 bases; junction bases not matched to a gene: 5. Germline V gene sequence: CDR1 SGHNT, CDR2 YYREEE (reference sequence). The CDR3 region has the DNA TGTGCCAGCAGCTTTGGACAGGGGGCGCCAGGGGCCAACGTCCTGACTTTC. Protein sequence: CASSFGQGAPGANVLTF.

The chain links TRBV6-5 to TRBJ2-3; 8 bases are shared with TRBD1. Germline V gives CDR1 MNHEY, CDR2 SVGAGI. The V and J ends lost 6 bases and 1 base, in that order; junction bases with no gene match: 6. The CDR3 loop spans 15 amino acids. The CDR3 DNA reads TGTGCCAGCAGAGACAGGGGTGTTGGCACAGATACGCAGTATTTT. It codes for CASRDRGVGTDTQYF.

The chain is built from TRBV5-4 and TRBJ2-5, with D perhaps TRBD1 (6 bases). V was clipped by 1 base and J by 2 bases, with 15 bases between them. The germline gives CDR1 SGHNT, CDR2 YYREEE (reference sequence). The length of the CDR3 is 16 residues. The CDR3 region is CASSLRPAGDQETQYF. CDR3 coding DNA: TGTGCCAGCAGCTTGCGTCCCGCAGGGGATCAAGAGACCCAGTACTTC.

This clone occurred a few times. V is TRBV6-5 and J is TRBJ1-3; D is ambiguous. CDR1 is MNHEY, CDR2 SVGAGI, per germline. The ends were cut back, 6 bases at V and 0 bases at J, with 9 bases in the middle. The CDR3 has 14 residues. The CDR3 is CASSHDNSGNTIYF. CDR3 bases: TGTGCCAGCAGCCACGACAACTCTGGAAACACCATATATTTT.